This is a list of T cell receptor beta chains from one sample in a study of patients and donors after allogeneic stem cell transplantation. TCRdb re-analysed the RT-PCR reads in MiXCR, keeping a single row per CDR3 protein. The sample has some 880,000 distinct CDR3 sequences, approximately 19% seen once. Sequenced input: blood, either unsorted or a sorted T cell fraction (not recorded which). The receptors here all came from a human donor who was either an allogeneic HSCT recipient or a stem cell or donor lymphocyte infusion donor (not recorded which). It is not recorded whose cells these are; they may come from a transplant donor. CDR3s include the opening cysteine and the closing phenylalanine or tryptophan. A D gene is named only where the DNA matches it firmly. A clone size is listed for some rows: how often the clone was seen (once, few, many), or a class if it is expanded.

length: 20
V: TRBV4-1
D: -
J: TRBJ1-5
size: -
DNA: TGCGCCAGCAGCGACGAAGAGGGACGGTGGGGCTATTATAGCAATCAGCCCCAGCATTTT
CDR3: CASSDEEGRWGYYSNQPQHF

length: 15
V: TRBV20-1
D: -
J: TRBJ1-1
size: few
DNA: TGCAGTGCTAGAGATGGTCCGGCCCCCGGCACTGAAGCTTTCTTT
CDR3: CSARDGPAPGTEAFF

length: 15
V: TRBV5-5
D: -
J: TRBJ2-3
size: -
DNA: TGTGCCAGCAGCGGCGGACAGGGACTAACAGATACGCAGTATTTT
CDR3: CASSGGQGLTDTQYF

length: 12
V: TRBV12-3/TRBV12-4
D: -
J: TRBJ2-1
size: few
DNA: TGTGCCAGCAGTTTCGTGGGGTATGAGCAGTTCTTC
CDR3: CASSFVGYEQFF

length: 13
V: TRBV12-3/TRBV12-4
D: -
J: TRBJ2-5
size: few
DNA: TGTGCCAGCAGTTGGGCGGGGGCAAAGACCCAGTACTTC
CDR3: CASSWAGAKTQYF

length: 15
V: TRBV18
D: -
J: TRBJ1-5
size: -
DNA: TGTGCCAGCTCACCAAACCTCAAGGACAATCAGCCCCAGCATTTT
CDR3: CASSPNLKDNQPQHF

length: 15
V: TRBV4-3
D: -
J: TRBJ2-3
size: -
DNA: TGCGCCAGCAGCCAAGATGATCGCGGCGGAGATACGCAGTATTTT
CDR3: CASSQDDRGGDTQYF

length: 18
V: TRBV20-1
D: TRBD2
J: TRBJ2-3
size: few
DNA: TGCAGTGCTAGAAGGCCCGGGACTAGCGGGAGGGCCGGAGATACGCAGTATTTT
CDR3: CSARRPGTSGRAGDTQYF

length: 12
V: TRBV6-6
D: -
J: TRBJ1-1
size: few
DNA: TGTGCCAGCAAACGGTTGGACACTGAAGCTTTCTTT
CDR3: CASKRLDTEAFF

length: 15
V: TRBV5-1
D: -
J: TRBJ2-7
size: few
DNA: TGCGCCAGCAGCTTGGGGGGGGCCCTTTACTACGAGCAGTACTTC
CDR3: CASSLGGALYYEQYF

length: 13
V: TRBV27
D: TRBD2
J: TRBJ2-7
size: -
DNA: TGTGCCAGCAGTTTAAGGACTAGCGGGTCCCAGTACTTC
CDR3: CASSLRTSGSQYF

length: 15
V: TRBV5-1
D: TRBD1
J: TRBJ2-1
size: -
DNA: TGCGCCAGCAGCCAGGGACAGTTTTCCTACAATGAGCAGTTCTTC
CDR3: CASSQGQFSYNEQFF

length: 16
V: TRBV3-1
D: TRBD1
J: TRBJ2-1
size: -
DNA: TGTGCCAGCAGCCAAGGCGACAGGGGGCGTACTAGCGAGCAGTTCTTC
CDR3: CASSQGDRGRTSEQFF

length: 13
V: TRBV12-3/TRBV12-4
D: TRBD1
J: TRBJ1-6
size: many
DNA: TGTGCCAGCAGTTGGTCAGGGGGTTCACCCCTCCACTTT
CDR3: CASSWSGGSPLHF

length: 16
V: TRBV13
D: TRBD2
J: TRBJ2-2
size: -
DNA: TGTGCCAGCAGCCCTGGACTAGCGGGGACCACCGGGGAGCTGTTTTTT
CDR3: CASSPGLAGTTGELFF

length: 17
V: TRBV12-3/TRBV12-4
D: TRBD1
J: TRBJ1-5
size: many
DNA: TGTGCCAGCAGTGATTCCAGGGGGGAGTATAGCAATCAGCCCCAGCATTTT
CDR3: CASSDSRGEYSNQPQHF

length: 15
V: TRBV9
D: -
J: TRBJ1-2
size: -
DNA: TGTGCCAGCAGCCTTAGCGGGACACCCTACAACGGCTACACCTTC
CDR3: CASSLSGTPYNGYTF

length: 18
V: TRBV12-3/TRBV12-4
D: -
J: TRBJ2-1
size: few
DNA: TGTGCCAGCAGGAAATCGGGCCTGTGGCCCAGCTCCTACAATGAGCAGTTCTTC
CDR3: CASRKSGLWPSSYNEQFF

length: 14
V: TRBV29-1
D: -
J: TRBJ2-5
size: few
DNA: TGCAGCGTTGAAGAGCGGGGCAGACAAGAGACCCAGTACTTC
CDR3: CSVEERGRQETQYF

length: 17
V: TRBV15
D: -
J: TRBJ1-4
size: -
DNA: TGTGCCACCAGCAGAGATCCCTCGGCAGGGAAAAATGAAAAACTGTTTTTT
CDR3: CATSRDPSAGKNEKLFF

length: 14
V: TRBV4-1
D: -
J: TRBJ1-1
size: -
DNA: TGCGCCAGCAGCCCTCGGAGTAGGCTACCTGAAGCTTTCTTT
CDR3: CASSPRSRLPEAFF

length: 13
V: TRBV29-1
D: -
J: TRBJ2-7
size: -
DNA: TGCAGCGTCGCTAAGGTTGCCCCCTACGAGCAGTACTTC
CDR3: CSVAKVAPYEQYF

length: 16
V: TRBV5-6
D: -
J: TRBJ2-5
size: few
DNA: TGTGCCAGCAGCTTTTTAGGACCCCCGGGGCAAGAGACCCAGTACTTC
CDR3: CASSFLGPPGQETQYF

length: 14
V: TRBV20-1
D: -
J: TRBJ1-2
size: -
DNA: TGCAGTGCTAGAGACCACAGGACTAACTATGGCTACACCTTC
CDR3: CSARDHRTNYGYTF

length: 15
V: TRBV5-6
D: -
J: TRBJ1-1
size: -
DNA: TGTGCCAGCAGCTTGGCTTATGGCTGGAACACTGAAGCTTTCTTT
CDR3: CASSLAYGWNTEAFF

length: 16
V: TRBV27
D: TRBD1
J: TRBJ1-2
size: few
DNA: TGTGCCAGCACCCCCGGGACAGTGGCTGGTAGAAGGGGCTACACCTTC
CDR3: CASTPGTVAGRRGYTF

length: 14
V: TRBV9
D: -
J: TRBJ2-7
size: -
DNA: TGTGCCAGCAGCCCGAGCGGTGTTTCCTACGAGCAGTACTTC
CDR3: CASSPSGVSYEQYF

length: 14
V: TRBV9
D: TRBD1
J: TRBJ1-2
size: few
DNA: TGTGCCAGCAGCGATTTGGACAGGGTTGGCGGCTACACCTTC
CDR3: CASSDLDRVGGYTF